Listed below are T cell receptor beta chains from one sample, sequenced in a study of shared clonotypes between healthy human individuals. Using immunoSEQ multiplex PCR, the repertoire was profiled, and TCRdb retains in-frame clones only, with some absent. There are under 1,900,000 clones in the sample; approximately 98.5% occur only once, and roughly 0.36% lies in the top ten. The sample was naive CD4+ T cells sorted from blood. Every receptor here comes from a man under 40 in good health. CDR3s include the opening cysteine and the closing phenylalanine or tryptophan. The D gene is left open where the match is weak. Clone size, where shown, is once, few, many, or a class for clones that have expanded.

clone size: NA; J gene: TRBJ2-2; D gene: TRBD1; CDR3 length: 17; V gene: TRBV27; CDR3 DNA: TGTGCCAGCAGTTTCCGAAGGACAGGGCTGACGACCGGGGAGCTGTTTTTT; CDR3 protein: CASSFRRTGLTTGELFF
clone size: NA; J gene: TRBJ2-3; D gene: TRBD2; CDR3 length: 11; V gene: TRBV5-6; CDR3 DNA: TGTGCCAGCAGCGTGGGAGGGAGACAGTATTTT; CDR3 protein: CASSVGGRQYF
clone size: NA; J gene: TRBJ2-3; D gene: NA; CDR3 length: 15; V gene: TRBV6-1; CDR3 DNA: TGTGCCAGCAGTGTAGCCAGGCCCCCCACAGATACGCAGTATTTT; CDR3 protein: CASSVARPPTDTQYF
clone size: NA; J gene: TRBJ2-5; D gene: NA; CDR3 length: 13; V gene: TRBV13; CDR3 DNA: TGTGCCAGCAGCTTTCTTGGTGGAGAGACCCAGTACTTC; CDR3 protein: CASSFLGGETQYF
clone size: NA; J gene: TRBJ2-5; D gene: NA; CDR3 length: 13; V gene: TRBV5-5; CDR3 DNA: TGTGCCAGCAGCCCGGGACTTCAAGAGACCCAGTACTTC; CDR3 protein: CASSPGLQETQYF
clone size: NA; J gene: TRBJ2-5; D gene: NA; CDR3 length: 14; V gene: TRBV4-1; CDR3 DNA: TGCGCCAGCAGCCTTACAGAGGGGACCGAGACCCAGTACTTC; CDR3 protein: CASSLTEGTETQYF
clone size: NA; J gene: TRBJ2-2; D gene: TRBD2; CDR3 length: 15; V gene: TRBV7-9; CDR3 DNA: TGTGCCAGCAGCCGGACTAGCGGGAGTGTCGGGGAGCTGTTTTTT; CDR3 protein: CASSRTSGSVGELFF
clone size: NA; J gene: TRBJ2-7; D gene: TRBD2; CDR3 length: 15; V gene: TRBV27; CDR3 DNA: TGTGCCAGCAGTTCAGCGGGAGCCGGGCGGTACGAGCAGTACTTC; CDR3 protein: CASSSAGAGRYEQYF
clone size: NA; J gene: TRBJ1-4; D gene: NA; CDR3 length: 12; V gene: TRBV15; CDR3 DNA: TGTGCCACCAGCAGCCTGGACAGTAAACTGTTTTTT; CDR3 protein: CATSSLDSKLFF
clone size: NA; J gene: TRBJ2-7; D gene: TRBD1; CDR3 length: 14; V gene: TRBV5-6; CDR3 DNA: TGTGCCAGCAGCGTTGACAGGGGAGCCTACGAGCAGTACTTC; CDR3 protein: CASSVDRGAYEQYF
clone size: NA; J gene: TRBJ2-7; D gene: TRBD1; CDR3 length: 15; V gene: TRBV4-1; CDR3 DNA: TGCGCCAGCAGCCAAGCCGGACAGGGGGCCTACGAGCAGTACTTC; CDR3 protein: CASSQAGQGAYEQYF
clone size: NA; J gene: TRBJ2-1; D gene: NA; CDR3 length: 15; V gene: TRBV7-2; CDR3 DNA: TGTGCCAGCAGCCGACGGGACAATTCCTACAATGAGCAGTTCTTC; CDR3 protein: CASSRRDNSYNEQFF
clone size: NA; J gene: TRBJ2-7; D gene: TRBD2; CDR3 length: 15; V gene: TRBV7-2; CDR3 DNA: TGTGCCAGCAGCAAGGGACTAGCGGCACCCTACGAGCAGTACTTC; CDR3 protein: CASSKGLAAPYEQYF
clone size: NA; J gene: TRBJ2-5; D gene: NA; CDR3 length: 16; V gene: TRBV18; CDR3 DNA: TGTGCCAGCTCATCCCGCGCCCAGGTCCTCCAAGAGACCCAGTACTTC; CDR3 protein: CASSSRAQVLQETQYF
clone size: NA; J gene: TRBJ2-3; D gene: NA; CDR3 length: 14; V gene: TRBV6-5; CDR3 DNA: TGTGCCAGCAGTTACAATAGCTTTGGGGATACGCAGTATTTT; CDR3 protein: CASSYNSFGDTQYF
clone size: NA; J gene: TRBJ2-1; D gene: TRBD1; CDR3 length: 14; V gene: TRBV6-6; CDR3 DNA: TGTGCCAGCAGGGGGACAGGGGGTTTGAATGAGCAGTTCTTC; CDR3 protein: CASRGTGGLNEQFF
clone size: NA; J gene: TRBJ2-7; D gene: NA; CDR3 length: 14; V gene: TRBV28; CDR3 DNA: TGTGCCAGCAGAGATGCAGGGCCCTCCTACGAGCAGTACTTC; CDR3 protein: CASRDAGPSYEQYF
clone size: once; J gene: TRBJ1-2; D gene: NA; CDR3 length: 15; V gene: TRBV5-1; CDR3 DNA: TGCGCCAGCAGCTTGGTCCGGGGATTTGACTATGGCTACACCTTC; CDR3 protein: CASSLVRGFDYGYTF
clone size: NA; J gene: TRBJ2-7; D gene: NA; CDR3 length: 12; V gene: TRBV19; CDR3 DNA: TGTGCCAGTAGTATGGGGGGCTCCGAGCAGTACTTC; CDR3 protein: CASSMGGSEQYF
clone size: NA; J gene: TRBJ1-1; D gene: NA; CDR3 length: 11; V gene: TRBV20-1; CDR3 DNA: TGCAGTGCTAGTGGAGGGGTAAGGGCTTTCTTT; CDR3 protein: CSASGGVRAFF
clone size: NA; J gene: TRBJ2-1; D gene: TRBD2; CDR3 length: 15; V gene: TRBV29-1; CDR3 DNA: TGCAGCGTTAAAACTAGCGGGAGCTCCTACAATGAGCAGTTCTTC; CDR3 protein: CSVKTSGSSYNEQFF
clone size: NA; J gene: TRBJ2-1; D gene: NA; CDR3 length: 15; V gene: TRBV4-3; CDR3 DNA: TGCGCCAGCAGCCAAGAAGGGAGCTCCTACAATGAGCAGTTCTTC; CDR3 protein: CASSQEGSSYNEQFF
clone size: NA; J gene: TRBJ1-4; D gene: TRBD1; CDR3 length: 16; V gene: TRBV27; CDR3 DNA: TGTGCCAGCAGTTTAGTGCGGGACAGGGATAATGAAAAACTGTTTTTT; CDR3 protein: CASSLVRDRDNEKLFF
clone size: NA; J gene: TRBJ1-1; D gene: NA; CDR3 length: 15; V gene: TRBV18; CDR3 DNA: TGTGCCAGCTCCGGGTCGGTCCCGGGACACGCTGAAGCTTTCTTT; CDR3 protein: CASSGSVPGHAEAFF
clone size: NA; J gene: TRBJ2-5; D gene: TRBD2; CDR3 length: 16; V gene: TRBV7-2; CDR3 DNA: TGTGCCAGCAGCATACCGGGACTAGCGGGAGAGGAGACCCAGTACTTC; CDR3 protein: CASSIPGLAGEETQYF
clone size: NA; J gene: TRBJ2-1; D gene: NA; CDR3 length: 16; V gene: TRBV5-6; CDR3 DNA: TGTGCCAGCAGCTTGGGGGTTTACATCGAGGGCAATGAGCAGTTCTTC; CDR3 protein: CASSLGVYIEGNEQFF
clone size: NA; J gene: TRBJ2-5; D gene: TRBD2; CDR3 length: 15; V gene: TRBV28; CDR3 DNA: TGTGCCAGCAGTTTATGGGCGGGAGGTCAAGAGACCCAGTACTTC; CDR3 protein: CASSLWAGGQETQYF